This TCR beta chain was captured by sequencing in a study of T-cell memory formation after mild COVID-19 (dated by TCRdb to the early 2020s). Background for the entire study: Most TCR sequence clusters were specific to one of the two donors. Two young, previously healthy adult volunteers, one female and one male, were included in the cohort. In a couple of donors, T-cell clones that expanded and contracted after mild COVID-19 were followed by sequencing TCRalpha and TCRbeta repertoires longitudinally. What the study reported, not specific to this receptor: Clones contracting from day 15 to 85 had balanced CD4/CD8 phenotypes, while a second wave expanding from day 15 to 37 was biased towards CD4+. The study included only a couple of mild cases, and larger cohorts that include severe cases with pre-infection samples were judged to be necessary. Contracting CD4+ clones turned up mainly in the CM and EM memory subsets, whereas EMRA was where CD8+ clones were enriched. Some responding clones were found in pre-infection memory, which suggests that pre-existing cross-reactive memory T cells took part in the SARS-CoV-2 response. SARS-CoV-2 specificity was not confirmed for the second-wave clones peaking on day 37.

TCRdb shows the sequencer as Illumina NovaSeq 6000. TCRalpha and TCRbeta cDNA libraries were built by 5'RACE with constant-segment primers, adding sample barcodes and unique molecular identifiers. RNA was extracted from every sample with Trizol reagent. Amplification of the libraries took two PCR steps, and the second step added a second sample barcode plus Illumina TruSeq adapters. The libraries were sequenced on an Illumina NovaSeq using 2 x 150 bp paired-end reads. Concerning the study's data processing: With migec v1.2.7, reads were demultiplexed and then collapsed into UMI-guided consensus sequences. With mixcr v2.1.11, UMI consensuses were aligned to TRA and TRB V and J templates and assembled into clonotypes. Expanded or contracted clonotypes were those called significant by both edgeR and NoisET, with noise models trained on biological replicates. For edgeR calls, a false discovery rate-adjusted p below 0.01 and a log2 fold-change threshold of 1 were applied. As an exploratory analysis of dynamics, max-normalized trajectories of the 1000 most abundant clonotypes were examined by PCA with hierarchical clustering. The CD4 or CD8 phenotype of responding clones was assigned using the separately sequenced CD4+ and CD8+ repertoires. TCRdb trimmed the raw reads at Q25, called clones with MiXCR and kept productive beta chains. Rows are combined by CDR3 protein, so each entry shows the most common genes and DNA. TCRdb's processing, not the authors' own work, is the source of the V and J calls. The sample yields fewer than 95,000 distinct CDR3 sequences; more than 13% were counted once. The ten largest clones capture 39% of the sample.

Of note for this clonotype: The antigen it binds to is not known. No base quality information exists; no much larger clone differs at one position.

At the junction V is shortened by 5 bases and J by 5 bases; bases outside the gene matches: 6. CDR1 is given as MGHRA and CDR2 as YSYEKL, both from the germline V gene. From the cysteine through the phenylalanine, the CDR3 covers 16 amino acids. Solely the CDR3 DNA is kept, with 48 bases framed from the first base. Ficoll-Paque density gradient centrifugation was used to isolate PBMCs. The sequencing input was PBMCs or a T cell subset sorted from them (not recorded which). The source of this sequence is a man younger than 35 who had mild COVID-19 (a few samples of this study predate the infection). The sample titles of this study are shuffled in the database, so cell type and time point are left out; the donor was told from shared clones. The V and J segments used are TRBV4-1 and TRBJ2-3; TRBD2 matches 14 bases in the middle. The CDR3 protein is CASSFRLAGGQDTQYF. In nucleotide form, the sequence is TGCGCCAGCAGCTTCCGACTAGCGGGGGGGCAAGATACGCAGTATTTT.